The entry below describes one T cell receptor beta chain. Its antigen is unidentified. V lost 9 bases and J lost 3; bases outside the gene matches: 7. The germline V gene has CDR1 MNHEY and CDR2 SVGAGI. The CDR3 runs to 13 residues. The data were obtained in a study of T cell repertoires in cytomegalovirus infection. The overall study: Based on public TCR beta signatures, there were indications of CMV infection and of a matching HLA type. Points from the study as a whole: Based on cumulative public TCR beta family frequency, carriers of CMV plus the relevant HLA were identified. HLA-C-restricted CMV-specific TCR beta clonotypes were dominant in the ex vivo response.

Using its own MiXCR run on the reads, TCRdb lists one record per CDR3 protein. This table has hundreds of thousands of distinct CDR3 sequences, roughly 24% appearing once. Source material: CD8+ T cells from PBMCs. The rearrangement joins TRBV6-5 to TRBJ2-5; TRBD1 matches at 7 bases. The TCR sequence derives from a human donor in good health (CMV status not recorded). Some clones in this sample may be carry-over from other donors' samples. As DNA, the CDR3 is TGTGCCAGTTTTACAGGGACAGAAGAGACCCAGTACTTC. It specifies CASFTGTEETQYF.